The 28 T cell receptor beta chains listed next were all sequenced from one sample in a study of blood T cell repertoires in COVID-19. Generated by immunoSEQ multiplex PCR, the TCRdb table keeps only in-frame clones and is missing some. The sample yields 300,000 to 400,000 clones, about 90% seen once. The sequencing sample was made of peripheral blood. These receptor sequences come from a woman younger than 35 who had recovered from COVID-19.

The chain is built from TRBV6-2 or TRBV6-3 and TRBJ2-3; 9 bases map to TRBD1. J lost 3 bases, V lost 0 bases, and 16 bases had no gene match. CDR3 length equals 20 residues. The germline CDR1 and CDR2 sequences are MNHEY and SVGEGT. The CDR3 loop reads CASSYSTWDRVLLGTDTQYF. CDR3 DNA: TGTGCCAGCAGTTACTCGACTTGGGACAGGGTGCTCCTTGGGACAGATACGCAGTATTTT.

The chain recombines TRBV4-3 with TRBJ1-2, with a tentative D call TRBD1 (5 bases). The CDR3 is 16 amino acids. The V end lost 4 bases, the J end lost 2 bases, and 17 bases lay between the germline ends. Germline CDR1 reads LGHNA; CDR2 reads YSLEER. The CDR3 nucleotides read TGCGCCAGCAGCCGCCAGGTGGCAGGGAAAAACTATGGCTACACCTTC. It encodes CASSRQVAGKNYGYTF.

The rearrangement uses TRBV2 and TRBJ2-3, with 13 bases lining up with TRBD2. Unmatched junction bases numbered 7, after V lost 5 bases and J lost 2 bases. The CDR3 consists of 17 residues. Germline-derived CDR1 and CDR2 are SNHLY and FYNNEI. The CDR3 spells CASSLGLAGRYTDTQYF. The DNA of the CDR3 is TGTGCCAGCAGTCTGGGACTAGCGGGAAGATACACAGATACGCAGTATTTT.

The V call is TRBV5-1, the J call TRBJ2-7; 9 nucleotides line up with TRBD2. Germline trimming cut 0 bases from V and 6 bases from J; bases unmatched to any gene: 7. Germline loops: CDR1 SGHRS, CDR2 YFSETQ. The CDR3 consists of 15 residues. In nucleotides, the CDR3 is TGCGCCAGCAGCTTGGAGGGCCTAGCGGGACGCGAGCAGTACGTC. The encoded protein is CASSLEGLAGREQYV.

The chain joins TRBV4-1 to TRBJ2-2; TRBD1 is a possible D gene (6 bases). The germline CDR1 and CDR2 sequences are MGHRA and YSYEKL. The CDR3 loop spans 19 amino acids. V dropped 0 bases and J dropped 0 bases, with 17 bases sitting between them. In nucleotides, the CDR3 is TGCGCCAGCAGCCAAGATGTAGTTGGGGACACCGCGAACACCGGGGAGCTGTTTTTT. It is translated as CASSQDVVGDTANTGELFF.

This clone was detected once. The CDR3 DNA reads TGTGCCAGCATATGGACACCGAACACTGAAGCTTTCTTT. Encoded protein: CASIWTPNTEAFF. This chain links TRBV6-6 with TRBJ1-1; TRBD1 is a possible D gene (5 bases). The length of the CDR3 is 13 residues. Deletions cut 7 bases from V and 1 base from J, with 10 bases between. The germline gives CDR1 MNHNY, CDR2 SVGAGI (reference sequence).

The chain uses TRBV19 and TRBJ2-2; tentative D call: TRBD2 (6 bases). Trimming shortened V by 7 bases and J by 5 bases, and 11 bases separated the two germline ends. The CDR3 runs 13 residues. From germline, CDR1 is LNHDA and CDR2 SQIVND (reference sequence). The CDR3 is CASMGGKTGELFF. CDR3 coding DNA: TGTGCCAGTATGGGCGGGAAAACCGGGGAGCTGTTTTTT.

The chain joins TRBV7-2 to TRBJ1-3, with D possibly TRBD1 on 6 matching bases. The CDR3 extends over 14 amino acids. Germline values: CDR1 SGHTA, CDR2 FQGNSA. V was trimmed by 5 bases and J by 2 bases, leaving 10 bases between them. CDR3 DNA sequence: TGTGCCAGCAGCCTGACAGGAGCTGGAAACACCATATATTTT. This encodes CASSLTGAGNTIYF. The entire variable domain, with the rest obtained from reference TRBV7-2 and TRBJ1-3, is as follows: GAGVSQSPSNKVTEKGKDVELRCDPISGHTALYWYRQSLGQGLEFLIYFQGNSAPDKSGLPSDRFSAERTGGSVSTLTIQRTQQEDSAVYLCASSLTGAGNTIYFGEGSWLTVV.

This clone was observed once. This chain joins TRBV10-1 and TRBJ2-7; 7 positions match TRBD2. Germline CDR1 WNHNN, CDR2 SYGVQD (reference sequence). The CDR3 loop spans 12 amino acids. Trimming at V came to 3 bases and at J to 12 bases, leaving 8 bases not matched to a gene. CDR3 in amino acids: CASSDSSGPRYV. CDR3 DNA: TGCGCCAGCAGTGACTCTAGCGGCCCGCGGTACGTC.

Notes on this clone: Other nucleotide sequences in the sample specify the same CDR3. The V and J genes are TRBV9 and TRBJ2-3; TRBD2 matches 9 bases. Per the germline V gene, CDR1 is SGDLS and CDR2 is YYNGEE. J gave up 3 bases and V 3 bases, and 8 bases lay outside the gene matches. The CDR3 has 16 residues. Written as DNA, the CDR3 is TGTGCCAGCAGCGCACCGGGACTAGCCTCAACAGATACGCAGTATTTT. Its translation: CASSAPGLASTDTQYF.

The V call is TRBV5-1, the J call TRBJ2-2; D remains ambiguous. CDR1 is SGHRS, CDR2 YFSETQ, per germline. The CDR3 contains 14 residues. V was pared by 6 bases and J by 4 bases, with 13 bases between. DNA of the CDR3: TGCGCCAGCACTAACCTATCCCGCACCGGGGAGCTGTTTTTT. Residues: CASTNLSRTGELFF.

The rearrangement links TRBV7-2 to TRBJ2-5; a possible D gene is TRBD2 (5 bases). Germline assignment: CDR1 SGHTA and CDR2 FQGNSA. The V end lost 1 base, the J end lost 5 bases, and 11 bases lay between the germline ends. The CDR3 length is 14 residues. CDR3 region: CASSLGLAAETQYF. The CDR3 DNA reads TGTGCCAGCAGCTTAGGGCTAGCTGCGGAGACCCAGTACTTC. Full variable domain (remainder filled in from reference TRBV7-2 and TRBJ2-5): GAGVSQSPSNKVTEKGKDVELRCDPISGHTALYWYRQSLGQGLEFLIYFQGNSAPDKSGLPSDRFSAERTGGSVSTLTIQRTQQEDSAVYLCASSLGLAAETQYFGPGTRLLVL.

This clone was observed a single time. The chain combines TRBV5-4 with TRBJ2-5, with 7 bases that match TRBD2. Trimming removed 4 bases from V and 4 bases from J; junction bases left unmatched: 4. This CDR3 has 13 residues. CDR1 SGHNT and CDR2 YYREEE come from the germline V gene (reference sequence). The CDR3 region is CASSLGRGETQYF. CDR3 sequence (DNA): TGTGCCAGCAGCCTGGGGAGGGGAGAGACCCAGTACTTC.

This clone was recorded once. The rearrangement uses TRBV10-2 and TRBJ1-2; D gene uncertain. This CDR3 has 13 residues. The ends were cut back, 0 bases at V and 4 bases at J, with 6 bases in the middle. CDR1 is WSHSY and CDR2 is SAAADI in the germline V gene. In DNA, the CDR3 is TGCGCCAGCAGTGAGTCGAACAGCTATGGCTACACCTTC. Translating gives CASSESNSYGYTF.

The chain recombines TRBV18 with TRBJ1-5, with 8 nucleotides matching TRBD1. The germline CDR1 and CDR2 sequences are KGHSH and LQKENI. Trimming removed 5 bases from V and 1 base from J; junction bases left unmatched: 7. This CDR3 region has 16 residues. The CDR3 region is CASSGTGGWSNQPQHF. CDR3 bases: TGTGCCAGCTCAGGCACAGGGGGTTGGAGCAATCAGCCCCAGCATTTT.

This chain joins TRBV13 and TRBJ1-1; 8 bases align to TRBD1. Trimming at V came to 0 bases and at J to 10 bases, leaving 4 bases not matched to a gene. The germline gives CDR1 PRHDT, CDR2 FYEKMQ (reference sequence). This CDR3 contains 13 residues. The CDR3 region is CASSLGGTGGAFF. As DNA, the CDR3 is TGTGCCAGCAGCTTAGGAGGGACAGGAGGAGCTTTCTTT.

The CDR3, as DNA: TGTGCCAGCAGCTTGATGACTAGCGGGTACAATGAGCAGTTCTTC. This gives the protein CASSLMTSGYNEQFF. V usage is TRBV5-4 and J usage is TRBJ2-1; 10 positions agree with TRBD2. Germline CDR1 reads SGHNT; CDR2 reads YYREEE (reference sequence). This CDR3 is 15 amino acids long. The V gene end was trimmed by 1 base and the J gene end by 4 bases; junction bases not matched to a gene: 2.

The genes are TRBV7-9 and TRBJ2-1; D is unclear. Germline CDR1 SEHNR, CDR2 FQNEAQ (reference sequence). There are 14 residues in the CDR3. V was clipped by 5 bases and J by 2 bases, with 10 bases between them. The CDR3 spells CASSLLGAYNEQFF. The DNA of the CDR3 is TGTGCCAGCAGCCTTCTGGGCGCCTACAATGAGCAGTTCTTC.

In DNA form, the CDR3 reads TGTGCCAGCTCACCCAGGGGGTCGGACTATGGCTACACCTTC. Translating gives CASSPRGSDYGYTF. This chain uses TRBV18 with TRBJ1-2, with 7 bases matching TRBD1. The CDR3 length is 14 residues. J lost 3 bases, V lost 3 bases, and 4 bases had no gene match. Germline V CDR1 and CDR2: KGHSH, LQKENI. The entire variable domain, with the rest obtained from reference TRBV18 and TRBJ1-2, is as follows: NAGVMQNPRHLVRRRGQEARLRCSPMKGHSHVYWYRQLPEEGLKFMVYLQKENIIDESGMPKERFSAEFPKEGPSILRIQQVVRGDSAAYFCASSPRGSDYGYTFGSGTRLTVV.

The rearrangement links TRBV7-6 to TRBJ2-1, with D possibly being TRBD2 (7 bases). Germline-derived CDR1 and CDR2 are SGHVS and FNYEAQ. V lost 5 bases and J lost 3, with 20 bases in between. This CDR3 region has 17 residues. The CDR3 sequence is CASSKEAVGGGYNEQFF. The CDR3 coding sequence is TGTGCCAGCAGCAAGGAGGCGGTGGGAGGGGGCTACAATGAGCAGTTCTTC.

J is TRBJ1-1 and V is TRBV28; D may be TRBD1 (6 bases). Trimming removed 6 bases at V and 5 bases at J, with 19 bases between. The CDR3 has 15 amino acids. Germline V lookup: CDR1 MDHEN, CDR2 SYDVKM. The CDR3 loop is CASSSAQGIRTEAFF. CDR3 bases: TGTGCCAGCAGCAGTGCCCAGGGGATTAGGACTGAAGCTTTCTTT. The variable domain in full, with the rest retrieved from reference TRBV28 and TRBJ1-1, is DVKVTQSSRYLVKRTGEKVFLECVQDMDHENMFWYRQDPGLGLRLIYFSYDVKMKEKGDIPEGYSVSREKKERFSLILESASTNQTSMYLCASSSAQGIRTEAFFGQGTRLTVV.

The chain carries TRBV7-9 and TRBJ1-4; 7 bases align to TRBD1. CDR1 SEHNR and CDR2 FQNEAQ come from the germline V gene (reference sequence). This CDR3 has 17 amino acids. The trim removed 5 bases at V and 8 bases at J, leaving 17 bases unmatched. CDR3 residues: CASSRRDSVIPGEKLFF. CDR3 bases: TGTGCCAGCAGCCGTAGGGACAGCGTCATTCCCGGCGAAAAACTGTTTTTT.

This rearrangement joins TRBV7-2 to TRBJ2-1; D remains unclear. Germline CDR1 reads SGHTA; CDR2 reads FQGNSA. V lost 4 bases and J lost 1, with 11 bases in between. The CDR3 loop spans 15 amino acids. The CDR3 DNA sequence: TGTGCCAGCAGCTCCCTAGTAGGTTCCTACAATGAGCAGTTCTTC. Translated, it gives CASSSLVGSYNEQFF.

The J gene is TRBJ2-1, the V gene TRBV6-5, with 11 bases lining up with TRBD2. The V gene's germline CDR1 is MNHEY and CDR2 SVGAGI. V lost 5 bases to trimming and J lost 5 bases; unmatched junction nucleotides: 2. The CDR3 has 14 residues. Written as DNA, the CDR3 is TGTGCCAGCAGTCAGACTAGCGGGGACAATGAGCAGTTCTTC. Its translation: CASSQTSGDNEQFF.

This clone was seen a handful of times. The chain links TRBV10-2 to TRBJ1-1; D possibly corresponds to TRBD1 (6 bases). CDR1 and CDR2 (germline): WSHSY, SAAADI. Between the trimmed V and J ends, which lost 6 bases and 8 bases, there was a span of 19 bases. The CDR3 consists of 14 residues. The CDR3 bases are TGCGCCAGCAGGATACAGGGAGCCTTTGACGAAGCTTTCTTT. It specifies CASRIQGAFDEAFF.

The chain recombines TRBV5-4 with TRBJ1-2, with D unresolved. Between the trimmed V and J ends, which lost 1 base and 6 bases, there was a span of 13 bases. Germline loops: CDR1 SGHNT, CDR2 YYREEE (reference sequence). This CDR3 comprises 14 residues. CDR3 protein: CASSLLGSMDGYTF. CDR3 nucleotide sequence: TGTGCCAGCAGCTTGTTGGGCAGTATGGATGGCTACACCTTC. Variable domain in full (rest from reference TRBV5-4 and TRBJ1-2): ETGVTQSPTHLIKTRGQQVTLRCSSQSGHNTVSWYQQALGQGPQFIFQYYREEENGRGNFPPRFSGLQFPNYSSELNVNALELDDSALYLCASSLLGSMDGYTFGSGTRLTVV.

The chain combines TRBV7-2 with TRBJ2-2; 7 bases agree with TRBD2. This CDR3 region has 14 residues. Looked up from germline, CDR1 is SGHTA and CDR2 is FQGNSA. V dropped 8 bases and J dropped 0; count of bases not matched to a gene: 3. The CDR3 bases are TGTGCCAGCGTACTAGCGTCGAACACCGGGGAGCTGTTTTTT. Encoded protein: CASVLASNTGELFF.

The rearrangement joins TRBV6-2 or TRBV6-3 to TRBJ2-1; D is unclear. The V gene lost 6 bases and the J gene lost 1 base, with 16 bases spanning the gap. This CDR3 has 16 residues. The germline gives CDR1 MNHEY, CDR2 SVGEGT. This CDR3 reads CASSRLPEISYNEQFF. CDR3 DNA sequence: TGTGCCAGCAGCCGCTTGCCGGAGATATCCTACAATGAGCAGTTCTTC.